Presented here are 21 T cell receptor beta chains from one specimen sequenced in a study of blood T cell repertoires in COVID-19. Only in-frame clones appear in the TCRdb table, and some are missing; sequencing was by immunoSEQ multiplex PCR. This table holds some 90,000 clones, 70% to 90% found once. The sample consisted of peripheral blood. These receptors came from a woman aged 55-70 years with COVID-19, enrolled during active disease.

The gene calls are TRBV19 and TRBJ1-5; TRBD1 matches at 12 bases. V shed 3 bases and J 6 bases; nucleotides not matched to a gene: 6. Germline loops: CDR1 LNHDA, CDR2 SQIVND (reference sequence). The length of the CDR3 is 16 residues. This CDR3 is CASSIAGTGGSQPQHF. CDR3 bases: TGTGCCAGTAGTATCGCCGGGACAGGGGGCAGTCAGCCCCAGCATTTT. Full variable domain (rest looked up from reference TRBV19 and TRBJ1-5): DGGITQSPKYLFRKEGQNVTLSCEQNLNHDAMYWYRQDPGQGLRLIYYSQIVNDFQKGDIAEGYSVSREKKESFPLTVTSAQKNPTAFYLCASSIAGTGGSQPQHFGDGTRLSIL.

The rearrangement uses TRBV6-5 and TRBJ2-2, with D tentatively TRBD2 (6 bases). Germline-derived CDR1 and CDR2 are MNHEY and SVGAGI. The CDR3 runs to 15 residues. Deletions cut 5 bases from V and 4 bases from J, with 14 bases between. The CDR3 nucleotides are TGTGCCAGCAGTCTGACTAGGGCGGGCACCGGGGAGCTGTTTTTT. This encodes CASSLTRAGTGELFF.

V is TRBV7-2 and J is TRBJ1-3; 7 bases agree with TRBD1. V lost 4 bases and J lost 2; bases outside the gene matches: 5. Germline CDR1 reads SGHTA; CDR2 reads FQGNSA. There are 15 residues in the CDR3. The chain's CDR3 is CASSSDREAGNTIYF. The CDR3 DNA sequence: TGTGCCAGCAGCTCCGACAGGGAAGCTGGAAACACCATATATTTT.

CDR3 bases: TGTGCCAGCAGCGTACAGGGGACGGGTGAGCAGTTCTTC. It translates to CASSVQGTGEQFF. The genes are TRBV9 and TRBJ2-1, with D possibly matching TRBD1 (6 bases). Germline assignment: CDR1 SGDLS and CDR2 YYNGEE. V was shortened by 1 base and J by 9 bases, with 11 bases between the two germline ends. This CDR3 comprises 13 residues.

J is TRBJ1-6 and V is TRBV7-2; D not certain. Germline-derived CDR1 and CDR2 are SGHTA and FQGNSA. V was pared by 1 base and J by 7 bases, with 5 bases between. The CDR3 has 13 residues. DNA for the CDR3: TGTGCCAGCAGCTTAGACAGAAATTCACCCCTCCACTTT. Amino acid sequence: CASSLDRNSPLHF. The variable domain in full, completed from reference TRBV7-2 and TRBJ1-6, reads GAGVSQSPSNKVTEKGKDVELRCDPISGHTALYWYRQSLGQGLEFLIYFQGNSAPDKSGLPSDRFSAERTGGSVSTLTIQRTQQEDSAVYLCASSLDRNSPLHFGNGTRLTVT.

This CDR3 reads CASVGGGPGTQYF. DNA of the CDR3: TGTGCCAGCGTCGGCGGGGGCCCGGGAACCCAGTACTTC. V is TRBV2 and J is TRBJ2-5; TRBD2 is a possible D gene (7 bases). The CDR3 contains 13 residues. V was shortened by 8 bases and J by 8 bases, with 18 bases between the two germline ends. Germline loops: CDR1 SNHLY, CDR2 FYNNEI.

The V gene is TRBV5-1, the J gene TRBJ1-5; D is possibly TRBD1 (6 bases). Trimming stripped 2 bases from V and 3 bases from J, with 9 bases between. This CDR3 region has 14 residues. Germline values: CDR1 SGHRS, CDR2 YFSETQ. The CDR3 reads CASSFGGHNQPQHF. DNA of the CDR3: TGCGCCAGCAGCTTCGGGGGGCACAATCAGCCCCAGCATTTT.

This chain joins TRBV5-1 and TRBJ2-1; TRBD2 might be the D (5 bases). Germline CDR1 is SGHRS and CDR2 is YFSETQ. With 0 bases removed from V and 9 bases from J, the gap between germline ends came to 16 bases. The CDR3 totals 15 residues. The CDR3 DNA follows: TGCGCCAGCAGCTTGGGCCAGCGGTTGTTCTCTGAGCAGTTCTTC. The encoded protein is CASSLGQRLFSEQFF.

DNA of the CDR3: TGTGCCAGCATCCGGGACAGGGGCACAGATACGCAGTATTTT. Amino acids: CASIRDRGTDTQYF. The V gene is TRBV6-5, the J gene TRBJ2-3; 9 nucleotides line up with TRBD1. Germline V gene sequence: CDR1 MNHEY, CDR2 SVGAGI. Germline trimming cut 7 bases from V and 1 base from J; bases unmatched to any gene: 3. The CDR3 is 14 amino acids.

This clone has just one count. This chain joins TRBV19 and TRBJ1-4; weak D call: TRBD1 (5 bases). Germline V CDR1 and CDR2: LNHDA, SQIVND (reference sequence). CDR3 size: 15 residues. V was trimmed by 3 bases and J by 6 bases, leaving 14 bases between them. The CDR3 bases are TGTGCCAGTAGTATTGGTGACCGGGGGGATGAAAAACTGTTTTTT. It codes for CASSIGDRGDEKLFF.

CDR3 amino acids: CASSLSLGQGHSPLHF. The CDR3 region has the DNA TGTGCCAGCAGCTTATCCCTCGGACAGGGCCACTCACCCCTCCACTTT. The rearrangement links TRBV7-9 to TRBJ1-6; TRBD1 matches 8 bases. J lost 10 bases, V lost 2 bases, and 10 bases had no gene match. The CDR3 totals 16 residues. Germline V gives CDR1 SEHNR, CDR2 FQNEAQ (reference sequence).

V gene TRBV6-6 combines with J gene TRBJ1-3; tentatively, D is TRBD1 (6 bases). This CDR3 comprises 15 residues. The germline V and J ends were trimmed by 2 bases and 4 bases, with 12 bases remaining between them. Germline loops: CDR1 MNHNY, CDR2 SVGAGI (reference sequence). The CDR3 sequence is CASSYQQGLGNTIYF. CDR3 nucleotides: TGTGCCAGCAGTTACCAACAGGGATTAGGAAACACCATATATTTT.

The V call is TRBV27, the J call TRBJ1-1, with D possibly TRBD1 on 6 matching bases. The CDR3 length is 14 residues. The germline gives CDR1 MNHEY, CDR2 SMNVEV (reference sequence). With 3 bases removed from V and 1 base from J, the gap between germline ends came to 9 bases. The CDR3 reads CASSFGTSNTEAFF. CDR3 coding DNA: TGTGCCAGCAGTTTCGGGACATCGAACACTGAAGCTTTCTTT.

The chain is built from TRBV19 and TRBJ2-1; the match to TRBD1 covers 8 bases. There are 15 residues in the CDR3. Germline V gene sequence: CDR1 LNHDA, CDR2 SQIVND (reference sequence). Trimming at V came to 2 bases and at J to 3 bases, leaving 3 bases not matched to a gene. The CDR3 region is CASSIQGAVYNEQFF. CDR3 bases: TGTGCCAGTAGTATACAGGGGGCCGTCTACAATGAGCAGTTCTTC.

The gene calls are TRBV7-2 and TRBJ2-5; TRBD2 matches at 8 bases. Germline V gene data show CDR1 as SGHTA and CDR2 as FQGNSA. The CDR3 is made up of 15 amino acids. J was trimmed by 3 bases and V by 4 bases; bases with no gene match: 7. CDR3: CASSSGRGGKETQYF. CDR3 DNA: TGTGCCAGCAGCTCCGGCCGGGGGGGCAAAGAGACCCAGTACTTC.

This clone was counted between two and nine times. This rearrangement joins TRBV7-8 to TRBJ1-2; D ambiguous. The CDR3 length is 17 residues. V dropped 4 bases and J dropped 0 bases, with 18 bases sitting between them. The germline CDR1 and CDR2 sequences are SGHVS and FQNEAQ. This chain's CDR3 is CASSSTNTRHANYGYTF. DNA of the CDR3: TGTGCCAGCAGCTCCACAAATACCAGACACGCTAACTATGGCTACACCTTC. The variable domain in full, with the rest retrieved from reference TRBV7-8 and TRBJ1-2, is GAGVSQSPRYKVAKRGQDVALRCDPISGHVSLFWYQQALGQGPEFLTYFQNEAQLDKSGLPSDRFFAERPEGSVSTLKIQRTQQEDSAVYLCASSSTNTRHANYGYTFGSGTRLTVV.

The chain is built from TRBV4-3 and TRBJ2-2, with no clear D. The V gene lost 4 bases and the J gene lost 2 bases, with 11 bases spanning the gap. Germline assignment: CDR1 LGHNA and CDR2 YSLEER. The CDR3 covers 15 residues. CDR3 sequence (DNA): TGCGCCAGCAGCCTGAGTCAGACAAACACCGGGGAGCTGTTTTTT. Protein product: CASSLSQTNTGELFF.

The chain employs TRBV7-2 and TRBJ2-5; 10 bases agree with TRBD2. This CDR3 contains 16 residues. Germline CDR1 reads SGHTA; CDR2 reads FQGNSA. After removal of 5 bases from V and 1 base from J, the junction contained 7 bases not matched to a gene. The CDR3 DNA sequence: TGTGCCAGCAGCCCCCAGGAGCGGGGGGGCCAAGAGACCCAGTACTTC. This encodes CASSPQERGGQETQYF. The full variable domain, rest sourced from reference TRBV7-2 and TRBJ2-5, is GAGVSQSPSNKVTEKGKDVELRCDPISGHTALYWYRQSLGQGLEFLIYFQGNSAPDKSGLPSDRFSAERTGGSVSTLTIQRTQQEDSAVYLCASSPQERGGQETQYFGPGTRLLVL.

This clone was seen a handful of times. This chain links TRBV18 with TRBJ2-2; TRBD2 matches at 8 bases. Germline values: CDR1 KGHSH, CDR2 LQKENI. CDR3 length equals 16 residues. Germline trimming cut 3 bases from V and 0 bases from J; bases unmatched to any gene: 3. The CDR3: CASSPGGGTNTGELFF. The CDR3 bases are TGTGCCAGCTCACCCGGCGGGGGGACGAACACCGGGGAGCTGTTTTTT.

The CDR3 spells CASSQMTGSYGYTF. Written as DNA, the CDR3 is TGTGCCAGCAGCCAGATGACAGGGTCCTATGGCTACACCTTC. The chain carries TRBV3-1 (or the pseudogene TRBV3-2) and TRBJ1-2, with TRBD1 matching over 7 bases. The J segment lost 4 bases and the V segment lost 3 bases, leaving 5 bases of the junction unmatched. The germline gives CDR1 LGHDT, CDR2 YNNKEL (reference sequence). The CDR3 runs to 14 residues.

This sequence joins TRBV7-2 and TRBJ2-5; 9 bases are a match to TRBD1. The V and J ends lost 1 base and 0 bases, in that order; junction bases with no gene match: 3. Germline CDR1 and CDR2: SGHTA and FQGNSA. The CDR3 contains 16 residues. The CDR3 nucleotides are TGTGCCAGCAGCTTAGTGGGGACAGGGAACCAAGAGACCCAGTACTTC. Protein sequence: CASSLVGTGNQETQYF.